The 19 T cell receptor beta chains below come from one sample, sequenced in a study of cytotoxic CD8 clonotypes in ibrutinib-treated CLL. Generated by immunoSEQ multiplex PCR, the TCRdb table keeps only in-frame clones and is missing some. The sample gives about 140,000 clones, roughly 90% of which show up once; 11% is in the top ten. Sequenced material: PBMCs, taken after 12 months of ibrutinib treatment. The receptors originated from a human donor with chronic lymphocytic leukemia.

This clone was seen a handful of times. This chain joins TRBV7-2 and TRBJ2-1; the match to TRBD2 covers 7 bases. V lost 5 bases to trimming and J lost 0 bases; unmatched junction nucleotides: 13. CDR3 length: 18 amino acids. Germline V gene data show CDR1 as SGHTA and CDR2 as FQGNSA. The CDR3 is CASSPSSGAGSSYNEQFF. The CDR3 DNA reads TGTGCCAGCAGCCCCTCGTCAGGAGCGGGAAGCTCCTACAATGAGCAGTTCTTC.

The V call is TRBV2, the J call TRBJ1-1; 7 nucleotides agree with TRBD1. In germline, CDR1 is SNHLY, CDR2 FYNNEI. V lost 10 bases, J lost 5 bases, and 10 bases stayed unmatched. The CDR3 is 13 residues long. CDR3 sequence: CAISTGKVTEAFF. CDR3 nucleotide sequence: TGTGCCATCTCGACAGGGAAGGTTACTGAAGCTTTCTTT. Variable domain in full (rest from reference TRBV2 and TRBJ1-1): EPEVTQTPSHQVTQMGQEVILRCVPISNHLYFYWYRQILGQKVEFLVSFYNNEISEKSEIFDDQFSVERPDGSNFTLKIRSTKLEDSAMYFCAISTGKVTEAFFGQGTRLTVV.

This clone came up once. The chain couples TRBV5-1 to TRBJ1-1; 9 bases match TRBD1. The CDR3 has 16 amino acids. The V and J ends lost 3 bases and 1 base, in that order; junction bases with no gene match: 7. Germline V lookup: CDR1 SGHRS, CDR2 YFSETQ. Here the CDR3 reads CASSSGTGLENTEAFF. The CDR3 nucleotides read TGCGCCAGCAGCTCTGGGACAGGGCTTGAGAACACTGAAGCTTTCTTT.

The V gene is TRBV7-9, the J gene TRBJ1-1, with a possible D match to TRBD1 (5 bases). This CDR3 is 13 amino acids long. V lost 3 bases and J 5 bases, leaving 10 bases between the germline ends. Germline CDR1 reads SEHNR; CDR2 reads FQNEAQ (reference sequence). The CDR3 DNA follows: TGTGCCAGCAGCTTCGGGGGGGAGACTGAAGCTTTCTTT. Protein sequence: CASSFGGETEAFF.

The chain uses TRBV4-2 and TRBJ2-1, with D perhaps TRBD1 or TRBD2 (5 bases each). CDR1 is LGHNA and CDR2 is YNFKEQ in the germline V gene. CDR3 length: 14 residues. V lost 5 bases and J lost 0, with 8 bases in between. CDR3 coding DNA: TGTGCCAGCAGCGGGGGAAGCTCCTACAATGAGCAGTTCTTC. Protein sequence: CASSGGSSYNEQFF.

This clone is a singleton in its sample. The chain has TRBV4-1 and TRBJ2-1, with 8 positions matching TRBD2. This CDR3 has 14 residues. Germline V gene data show CDR1 as MGHRA and CDR2 as YSYEKL. V lost 0 bases, J lost 7 bases, and 2 bases stayed unmatched. Here the CDR3 reads CASSQDPSGNEQFF. The DNA for the CDR3 is TGCGCCAGCAGCCAAGATCCTAGCGGGAATGAGCAGTTCTTC.

The chain joins TRBV19 to TRBJ1-1; 7 nucleotides align to TRBD1. The CDR3 totals 15 residues. Germline V lookup: CDR1 LNHDA, CDR2 SQIVND (reference sequence). With 5 bases clipped from V and 3 bases from J, the junction kept 9 bases outside the gene matches. As DNA, the CDR3 is TGTGCCAGTAGTTCACCCAGGGGGTTGTACACTGAAGCTTTCTTT. This encodes CASSSPRGLYTEAFF.

The chain is built from TRBV4-3 and TRBJ2-4; the match to TRBD1 covers 7 bases. Per germline, CDR1 LGHNA and CDR2 YSLEER. The junction had 3 bases not matched to a gene; V was cut back by 0 bases and J by 4 bases. The CDR3 spans 15 residues. CDR3 amino acids: CASSQETGRKNIQYF. The CDR3 DNA is TGCGCCAGCAGCCAAGAGACAGGGCGGAAAAACATTCAGTACTTC.

The genes are TRBV7-2 and TRBJ2-7; TRBD1 agrees at 7 bases. V shed 8 bases and J 0 bases; nucleotides not matched to a gene: 7. The CDR3 runs to 14 residues. Germline V gene sequence: CDR1 SGHTA, CDR2 FQGNSA. The CDR3 region has the DNA TGTGCCAGCTCCGCAGGGGGAGTCTCCTACGAGCAGTACTTC. Amino acid sequence: CASSAGGVSYEQYF.

This clone was seen once. The rearrangement joins TRBV28 to TRBJ2-1, with a possible D match to TRBD2 (6 bases). This CDR3 region has 12 residues. Germline assignment: CDR1 MDHEN and CDR2 SYDVKM. V was clipped by 3 bases and J by 8 bases, with 8 bases between them. CDR3 region: CASSFGEDEQFF. The CDR3 coding sequence is TGTGCCAGCAGTTTCGGGGAGGATGAGCAGTTCTTC. The full variable domain, its missing parts supplied by reference TRBV28 and TRBJ2-1, is DVKVTQSSRYLVKRTGEKVFLECVQDMDHENMFWYRQDPGLGLRLIYFSYDVKMKEKGDIPEGYSVSREKKERFSLILESASTNQTSMYLCASSFGEDEQFFGPGTRLTVL.

The chain joins TRBV4-2 to TRBJ2-1; D remains unclear. Germline CDR1 LGHNA, CDR2 YNFKEQ. This CDR3 contains 11 residues. Trimming left V 0 bases short and J 12 bases short, with 6 bases between. The CDR3 is CASSQDRGQFF. The CDR3, as DNA: TGTGCCAGCAGCCAAGACCGAGGGCAGTTCTTC.

The V and J genes are TRBV18 and TRBJ2-7, with 8 bases aligning to TRBD2. Germline CDR1 and CDR2: KGHSH and LQKENI. The CDR3 length is 14 residues. Trimming removed 3 bases from V and 3 bases from J; junction bases left unmatched: 4. The CDR3 DNA reads as TGTGCCAGCTCACCGGGACTAGTAAACTACGAGCAGTACTTC. Protein sequence: CASSPGLVNYEQYF.

The chain is built from TRBV27 and TRBJ1-1; D uncertain. The V gene lost 6 bases and the J gene lost 5 bases, with 7 bases spanning the gap. This CDR3 region has 11 residues. Per the germline V gene, CDR1 is MNHEY and CDR2 is SMNVEV (reference sequence). CDR3 nucleotide sequence: TGTGCCAGCAGAACGATTACTGAAGCTTTCTTT. Its protein product is CASRTITEAFF.

CDR3 in amino acids: CASSFDRVEETQYF. The CDR3 DNA reads TGTGCCAGCAGTTTTGACAGGGTTGAAGAGACCCAGTACTTC. The V gene is TRBV28, the J gene TRBJ2-5, with 7 bases lining up with TRBD1. V gave up 3 bases and J gave up 3 bases; unmatched junction bases: 4. The germline CDR1 and CDR2 sequences are MDHEN and SYDVKM. CDR3 length equals 14 residues.

The gene calls are TRBV5-1 and TRBJ2-5, with 7 positions matching TRBD2. V shed 0 bases and J 5 bases; nucleotides not matched to a gene: 4. Germline values: CDR1 SGHRS, CDR2 YFSETQ. This CDR3 region has 14 residues. CDR3 region: CASSLGGSGETQYF. CDR3 bases: TGCGCCAGCAGCTTGGGCGGGAGTGGTGAGACCCAGTACTTC.

The chain uses TRBV18 and TRBJ2-1, with unresolved D. Looked up from germline, CDR1 is KGHSH and CDR2 is LQKENI. This CDR3 comprises 14 residues. Trimming took 3 bases from V and 2 from J, leaving 8 bases between them. The CDR3 here is CASSPAGTYNEQFF. The CDR3 DNA reads TGTGCCAGCTCACCGGCAGGCACCTACAATGAGCAGTTCTTC.

The chain joins TRBV5-6 to TRBJ1-1; D remains unclear. The CDR3 is 13 amino acids. Trimming cost V 2 bases and J 6 bases, with 11 bases left between them. Germline loops: CDR1 SGHDT, CDR2 YYEEEE. Here the CDR3 DNA reads TGTGCCAGCAGCTTAGTGGCCCGCCCTGAAGCTTTCTTT. Amino acids: CASSLVARPEAFF.

The V and J genes are TRBV14 and TRBJ2-7; 11 bases match TRBD1. This CDR3 comprises 15 residues. With V trimmed by 2 bases and J by 5 bases, 5 bases remained unmatched. Germline V gene lookup returns CDR1 SGHDN and CDR2 FVKESK. The CDR3 DNA reads as TGTGCCAGCAGCCAATGGACAGGGGGCTGGGACGAGCAGTACTTC. It codes for CASSQWTGGWDEQYF.

This clone was recorded only once. This sequence joins TRBV6-5 and TRBJ2-3; maybe TRBD1 (5 bases). The V end was cut by 6 bases, the J end by 6 bases, with 13 bases between. CDR3 length: 13 amino acids. The germline V gene has CDR1 MNHEY and CDR2 SVGAGI. The CDR3 nucleotides read TGTGCCAGCAGCATACTGGGGCAGGATACGCAGTATTTT. The encoded protein is CASSILGQDTQYF.